Below, 18 T cell receptor beta chains from the same sample are listed, as sequenced in a study of blood T cell repertoires in COVID-19. Only in-frame clones appear in the TCRdb table, and some are missing; sequencing was by immunoSEQ multiplex PCR. Seen here are tens of thousands of clones, about 90% observed once, and the top ten hold 32%. The sequencing sample was made of peripheral blood. These receptors were obtained from a man between 70 and 80 years old with active COVID-19.

This clone has only one observation. J is TRBJ2-7 and V is TRBV7-8, with TRBD2 matching over 10 bases. The germline CDR1 and CDR2 sequences are SGHVS and FQNEAQ. The CDR3 totals 15 residues. The V segment lost 6 bases and the J segment 2 bases; nucleotides outside the gene matches: 7. CDR3: CASRRTSGATYEQYF. CDR3 nucleotide sequence: TGTGCCAGCAGACGCACTAGCGGGGCCACCTACGAGCAGTACTTC.

This clone occurred a few times. This chain links TRBV5-1 with TRBJ1-2; D is possibly TRBD1 (5 bases). The CDR3 spans 17 residues. Germline-derived CDR1 and CDR2 are SGHRS and YFSETQ. With 0 bases removed from V and 5 bases from J, the gap between germline ends came to 20 bases. CDR3 sequence (DNA): TGCGCCAGCAGCTTGGTCGGGACTGACCAAGGAGGGTATGGCTACACCTTC. Its protein is CASSLVGTDQGGYGYTF.

The chain has TRBV6-2 or TRBV6-3 and TRBJ2-1; D call uncertain. V shed 4 bases and J shed 0 bases, with 7 bases lying between them. This CDR3 region has 14 residues. In germline, CDR1 is MNHEY, CDR2 SVGEGT. Here the CDR3 reads CASSSVSSYNEQFF. The CDR3 DNA reads as TGTGCCAGCAGTTCGGTTTCCTCCTACAATGAGCAGTTCTTC.

The J gene is TRBJ2-7, the V gene TRBV5-4, with 7 bases identical to TRBD2. The V gene's germline CDR1 is SGHNT and CDR2 YYREEE (reference sequence). V trimming: 2 bases; J trimming: 3 bases; junction bases outside the gene matches: 11. CDR3 size: 16 residues. CDR3 protein: CASSFPDTPGGYEQYF. DNA of the CDR3: TGTGCCAGCAGCTTCCCAGACACCCCGGGAGGCTACGAGCAGTACTTC.

This chain links TRBV3-1 (or the pseudogene TRBV3-2) with TRBJ1-1; no clear D gene. The V gene lost 0 bases and the J gene lost 6 bases, with 14 bases spanning the gap. Per the germline V gene, CDR1 is LGHDT and CDR2 is YNNKEL (reference sequence). The CDR3 spans 15 residues. The CDR3 sequence: CASSQDPGRRAEAFF. The CDR3 DNA sequence: TGTGCCAGCAGCCAAGATCCGGGGAGGAGGGCTGAAGCTTTCTTT.

The chain is built from TRBV2 and TRBJ2-3; 10 bases are a match to TRBD2. The CDR3 extends over 14 amino acids. V lost 8 bases and J lost 2; bases outside the gene matches: 4. CDR1 is SNHLY and CDR2 is FYNNEI in the germline V gene. For the CDR3, the DNA is TGTGCCAGCGCTACTAGCGGGACCACAGATACGCAGTATTTT. Protein product: CASATSGTTDTQYF. Full variable domain (rest looked up from reference TRBV2 and TRBJ2-3): EPEVTQTPSHQVTQMGQEVILRCVPISNHLYFYWYRQILGQKVEFLVSFYNNEISEKSEIFDDQFSVERPDGSNFTLKIRSTKLEDSAMYFCASATSGTTDTQYFGPGTRLTVL.

The chain combines TRBV28 with TRBJ1-2; TRBD1 matches at 7 bases. Germline loops: CDR1 MDHEN, CDR2 SYDVKM. Trimming cost V 4 bases and J 5 bases; bases outside gene matches: 7. CDR3 length: 14 residues. The CDR3 coding sequence is TGTGCCAGCAGTTCGACAGGGTCGGGGTATGGCTACACCTTC. This translates into CASSSTGSGYGYTF.

The genes are TRBV6-2 or TRBV6-3 and TRBJ2-1, with a possible D match to TRBD1 (6 bases). The CDR3 is made up of 16 amino acids. The V end was cut by 6 bases, the J end by 12 bases, with 27 bases between. Per the germline V gene, CDR1 is MNHEY and CDR2 is SVGEGT. This CDR3 reads CASSEKSTGRRSGQFF. Here the CDR3 DNA reads TGTGCCAGCAGCGAGAAGTCGACAGGACGCCGTTCGGGGCAGTTCTTC.

The V gene is TRBV7-2, the J gene TRBJ1-1; D may be TRBD1 (5 bases). The germline gives CDR1 SGHTA, CDR2 FQGNSA. There are 13 residues in the CDR3. The V gene lost 2 bases and the J gene lost 7 bases, with 11 bases spanning the gap. CDR3 bases: TGTGCCAGCAGCTTAAATCCGACAGTTGAAGCTTTCTTT. Translation: CASSLNPTVEAFF.

The chain joins TRBV3-1 (or the pseudogene TRBV3-2) to TRBJ2-7, with TRBD2 as a possible D gene (5 bases). The CDR3 extends over 14 amino acids. Trimming removed 1 base at V and 4 bases at J, with 11 bases between. Per germline, CDR1 LGHDT and CDR2 YNNKEL (reference sequence). The CDR3 bases are TGTGCCAGCAGCCAAGGACCGGGGAAATACGAGCAGTACTTC. Its protein is CASSQGPGKYEQYF.

The chain carries TRBV4-3 and TRBJ2-5; no firm D call. The germline V gene encodes CDR1 LGHNA and CDR2 YSLEER. The CDR3 loop spans 16 amino acids. V was shortened by 0 bases and J by 1 base, with 12 bases between the two germline ends. CDR3 nucleotides: TGCGCCAGCAGCCAAGATAAAGAGAGGTGCCAAGAGACCCAGTACTTC. Protein product: CASSQDKERCQETQYF.

This clone was picked up one time. The gene calls are TRBV4-3 and TRBJ1-3; 10 bases match TRBD1. This CDR3 is built from 17 residues. V lost 0 bases, J lost 3 bases, and 5 bases stayed unmatched. Germline CDR1 is LGHNA and CDR2 is YSLEER. The CDR3 is CASSQDSGQGYGNTIYF. The CDR3, as DNA: TGCGCCAGCAGCCAAGATTCGGGACAGGGGTATGGAAACACCATATATTTT.

The chain joins TRBV7-6 to TRBJ2-7, with D perhaps matching TRBD1 (5 bases). V gave up 4 bases and J gave up 0 bases, with 13 bases separating them. CDR3 size: 15 residues. CDR1 and CDR2 (germline): SGHVS, FNYEAQ. As DNA, the CDR3 is TGTGCCAGCAGCTCGCACCCCGACAGCTCCTACGAGCAGTACTTC. As protein: CASSSHPDSSYEQYF.

The chain is built from TRBV28 and TRBJ1-5, with D unclear. From germline, CDR1 is MDHEN and CDR2 SYDVKM. Trimming shortened V by 7 bases and J by 1 base, and 11 bases separated the two germline ends. CDR3 length: 14 residues. CDR3 residues: CASTRSESNQPQHF. CDR3 DNA sequence: TGTGCCAGCACCCGCTCGGAGAGCAATCAGCCCCAGCATTTT.

The genes are TRBV11-2 and TRBJ1-1; 7 positions agree with TRBD1. This CDR3 is built from 13 residues. The V gene's germline CDR1 is SGHAT and CDR2 FQNNGV. Unmatched junction bases numbered 8, after V lost 6 bases and J lost 7 bases. In nucleotides, the CDR3 is TGTGCCAGCAGATTCAGACAGGGTGGTGAAGCTTTCTTT. It specifies CASRFRQGGEAFF.

The chain employs TRBV5-1 and TRBJ2-6; 7 nucleotides agree with TRBD2. This CDR3 is built from 17 residues. J was trimmed by 2 bases and V by 4 bases; bases with no gene match: 9. Germline CDR1 and CDR2: SGHRS and YFSETQ. CDR3 sequence reads: CASSAPGLPTGANVLTF. CDR3 sequence (DNA): TGCGCCAGCAGCGCACCGGGACTACCCACTGGGGCCAACGTCCTGACTTTC.

The J gene is TRBJ2-1, the V gene TRBV24-1, with 9 bases fitting TRBD2. Losses at the gene ends were 2 bases for V and 2 bases for J; bases not matched to a gene: 9. This CDR3 is 18 amino acids long. Germline CDR1 KGHDR, CDR2 SFDVKD. CDR3 residues: CATSDSTSSGGTYNEQFF. The CDR3 region has the DNA TGTGCCACCAGTGATTCCACGAGCAGCGGGGGGACCTACAATGAGCAGTTCTTC.

The gene calls are TRBV5-1 and TRBJ2-5, with D unresolved. Trimming shortened V by 5 bases and J by 2 bases, and 10 bases separated the two germline ends. Looked up from germline, CDR1 is SGHRS and CDR2 is YFSETQ. This CDR3 region has 13 residues. CDR3 region: CASRPQTQETQYF. The CDR3 coding sequence is TGCGCCAGCAGACCACAAACACAAGAGACCCAGTACTTC.